The source of this T cell receptor beta chain is a study of shared clonotypes between healthy human individuals. Overall study context: Three CD4 naive, three CD4 memory, two CD8 naive and one CD8 memory plate were used per donor.

Note on this clone: Other DNA sequences in this specimen translate into the identical CDR3.

Per the original methods: Filtering was not the same, since immunoSEQ gave junction-only sequences without quality scores. Some clones are missing from TCRdb's copy, which holds only in-frame ones; the method was immunoSEQ multiplex PCR. For V, J and clone size, that table is used; D and trimming come from the DNA. The sample lists hundreds of thousands of clones, more than 95% seen once, with around 0.057% in the top ten. Trimming shortened V by 6 bases and J by 2 bases, and 11 bases separated the two germline ends. Per germline, CDR1 MDHEN and CDR2 SYDVKM. The CDR3 is 15 amino acids. This clonotype was sampled from a woman between 25 and 40 years old in good health. The genes are TRBV28 and TRBJ2-6; tentative D call: TRBD2 (6 bases). The sample taken for sequencing was naive CD4+ T cells sorted from blood. Subset denoted: CD45RA+ positively selected. CDR3 protein: CASSRGGTGANVLTF. The CDR3 DNA follows: TGTGCCAGCAGCCGCGGAGGGACTGGGGCCAACGTCCTGACTTTC.